This TCR beta chain was sequenced during a study of T cells in Graves' hyperthyroidism and ophthalmopathy. Study-level points and caveats: Most clonotypes expanded in the thyroid (above 0.001) were also present in blood.

From RNA transcripts, TCR beta CDR3 regions were amplified. The study used the HTBI primer set for a first-round RT-PCR of the TCR CDR3. A single record per CDR3 protein comes from TCRdb applying MiXCR to the multiplex PCR reads. This repertoire shows roughly 350,000 distinct CDR3 sequences, approximately 15% found once; its top ten account for around 23%. The study enrolled patients aged 18 to 65 with newly diagnosed hyperthyroidism of under 2 months' duration. This clonotype appeared a few times. Its target is unknown. Sequencing was done on a sample of blood. The source of this sequence is a woman between 25 and 40 years old with Graves' hyperthyroidism.

The CDR3 DNA reads TGTGCCAGCAGTTACCTAGCGGGAGAAAGGGGGAAGACCCAGTACTTC. The encoded protein is CASSYLAGERGKTQYF. The chain uses TRBV6-5 and TRBJ2-5; TRBD2 agrees at 10 bases. Per the germline V gene, CDR1 is MNHEY and CDR2 is SVGAGI. The CDR3 runs 16 residues. J was trimmed by 6 bases and V by 2 bases; bases with no gene match: 9.